Listed below are T cell receptor beta chains from one sample, sequenced in a study of cytomegalovirus exposure and HLA in healthy donors. The assay was immunoSEQ multiplex PCR, and TCRdb's table has in-frame clones only and misses some. In the table there are roughly 48,000 clones, about 94% of which are singletons. Sequencing was done on a sample of PBMCs. These receptors all come from a woman between 18 and 29 years old in good health and CMV-seropositive. Both conserved end residues are part of each CDR3. A D gene is named only where the DNA matches it firmly.

d_call	v_call	j_call	cdr3_length	cdr3_aa
TRBD2	TRBV28	TRBJ2-1	15	CASRDSGRGYNEQFF
TRBD1	TRBV5-1	TRBJ2-1	15	CASSARTGAVNEQFF
NA	TRBV27	TRBJ2-3	16	CASSRTPPGSTDTQYF
NA	TRBV28	TRBJ2-2	17	CASSLNRQGRLLGELFF
TRBD1	TRBV9	TRBJ2-4	14	CASSVGTAENIQYF
TRBD2	TRBV5-1	TRBJ2-7	19	CASSLFGAGDLAYTYEQYF
NA	TRBV9	TRBJ2-1	13	CASSRGIAIEQFF
TRBD1	TRBV5-6	TRBJ1-2	15	CASSSPGTVNYGYTF
TRBD1	TRBV10-3	TRBJ1-1	12	CAIRTGTAEAFF
NA	TRBV5-1	TRBJ2-1	17	CASSLAKGGGPYNEQFF
NA	TRBV5-1	TRBJ1-2	14	CASSTEASKYGYTF
TRBD1	TRBV19	TRBJ1-5	13	CASRKTGVQPQHF
NA	TRBV9	TRBJ1-5	17	CASSVGRTGLSNQPQHF
TRBD1	TRBV19	TRBJ2-7	14	CASSFRDRVLEQYF
NA	TRBV7-2	TRBJ1-5	13	CASSRASNQPQHF
NA	TRBV29-1	TRBJ2-1	14	CSVERDTEGHEQFF
TRBD2	TRBV12-5	TRBJ2-2	16	CASRASGGGGTGELFF
NA	TRBV28	TRBJ2-1	16	CASSPVVARSYNEQFF
NA	TRBV2	TRBJ1-6	14	CASTRDLSNSPLHF
NA	TRBV4-3	TRBJ2-7	15	CASSQDKQSSYEQYF
NA	TRBV13	TRBJ2-7	14	CASSLEDRAYEQYF